The clone carrying this T cell receptor (beta chain) was seen only a few times. Its antigen is unknown. TCRdb redid the calling of the 5' RACE reads with MiXCR, one entry per CDR3 protein. The sample shows about 540,000 distinct CDR3 sequences, more than 9.5% of them seen only once. Between the trimmed V and J ends, which lost 6 bases and 2 bases, there was a span of 12 bases. The CDR3 runs 13 residues. Germline V gives CDR1 DFQATT, CDR2 SNEGSKA (reference sequence). The data are from a study of CD8 T cells in ankylosing spondylitis. General study findings and limits: There was a TCR beta motif, made of several highly homologous variants, that appeared characteristic of ankylosing spondylitis blood. In the blood and synovial fluid of reactive arthritis, some motif variants had been previously reported.

The clonotype comes from a male donor with ankylosing spondylitis. Specimen: blood, either unsorted or a sorted T cell fraction (not recorded which). The gene calls are TRBV20-1 and TRBJ2-3; D perhaps matches TRBD1 (5 bases). This CDR3 reads CSAKGSSTDTQYF. CDR3 DNA sequence: TGCAGTGCCAAGGGGTCCTCCACAGATACGCAGTATTTT.